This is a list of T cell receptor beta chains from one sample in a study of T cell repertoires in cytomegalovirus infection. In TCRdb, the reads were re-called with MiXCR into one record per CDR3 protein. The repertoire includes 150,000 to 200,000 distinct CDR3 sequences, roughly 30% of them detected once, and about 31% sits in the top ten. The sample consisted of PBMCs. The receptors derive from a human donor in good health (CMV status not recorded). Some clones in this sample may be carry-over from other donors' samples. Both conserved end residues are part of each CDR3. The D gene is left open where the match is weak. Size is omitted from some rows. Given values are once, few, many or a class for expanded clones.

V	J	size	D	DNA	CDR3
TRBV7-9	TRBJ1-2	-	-	TGTGCCAGCAGCTTACTTACAGGCGCATCGGGCTACACCTTC	CASSLLTGASGYTF
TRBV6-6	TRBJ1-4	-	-	TGTGCCAGCAGTCCCTTACTCGATGACCTATTTAGCTCGCCCAAACTGTTTTTT	CASSPLLDDLFSSPKLFF
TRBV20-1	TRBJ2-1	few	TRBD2	TGCAGTGCACCCGGACTAGCGGGGGGTCATAATGAGCAGTTCTTC	CSAPGLAGGHNEQFF
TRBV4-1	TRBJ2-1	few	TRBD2	TGCGCCAGCAGCCGGCCGAGGGAGGGGAATGAGCAGTTCTTC	CASSRPREGNEQFF
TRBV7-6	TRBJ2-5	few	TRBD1	TGTGCCAGCAGCCCGGACAGGGAGTCTTTAGACCAGTACTTC	CASSPDRESLDQYF
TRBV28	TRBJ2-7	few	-	TGTGCCAGCAGTTCCTCGGACGGGTCCTACGAGCAGTACTTC	CASSSSDGSYEQYF
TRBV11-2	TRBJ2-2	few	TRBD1	TGTGCCAGCAGCCGATTGCTTCCGGGACAGGGGGCTTCCGGGGAGCTGTTTTTT	CASSRLLPGQGASGELFF
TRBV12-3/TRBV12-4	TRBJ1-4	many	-	TGTGCCAGCAGTACGGACACTCTCTCAACTAATGAAAAACTGTTTTTT	CASSTDTLSTNEKLFF
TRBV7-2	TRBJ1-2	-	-	TGTGCCAGCAGCTTTACGGGGCTTAACTATGGCTACACCTTC	CASSFTGLNYGYTF
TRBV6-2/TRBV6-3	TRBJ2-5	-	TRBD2	TGTGCCAGCAGCGGGACTAGCGGGACTCAAGAGACCCAGTACTTC	CASSGTSGTQETQYF
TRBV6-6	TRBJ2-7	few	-	TGTGCCAGCTCCCAGGGGAGACGGGCCTACGAGCAGTACTTC	CASSQGRRAYEQYF
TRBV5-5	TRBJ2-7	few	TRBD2	TGTGCCAGCAGCCCTGGCGGGGGAGCCGGTTTGAGGGCCGAGCAGTACTTC	CASSPGGGAGLRAEQYF
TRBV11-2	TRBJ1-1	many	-	TGTGCCTCGAGACCCGGCCCCACTGAAGCTTTCTTT	CASRPGPTEAFF
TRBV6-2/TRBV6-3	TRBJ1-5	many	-	TGTGCCAGCAGTTACAGTTTGAGGGGAGTTCAGCCCCAGCATTTT	CASSYSLRGVQPQHF
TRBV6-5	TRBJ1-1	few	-	TGTGCCAGCAGTTACGACAAGGTGGGCACTGAAGCTTTCTTT	CASSYDKVGTEAFF
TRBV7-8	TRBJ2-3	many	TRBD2	TGTGCCAGCAGCTTCATGACTAGCGGGGGGGGTGATACGCAGTATTTT	CASSFMTSGGGDTQYF
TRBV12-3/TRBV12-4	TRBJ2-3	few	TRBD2	TGTGCCAGCTGGGAAGCGGGGTCCCTCACAGATACGCAGTATTTT	CASWEAGSLTDTQYF
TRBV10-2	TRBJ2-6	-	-	TGCGCCAGCAGGCCCACAGTCCTAGTCTCTGGGGCCAACGTCCTGACTTTC	CASRPTVLVSGANVLTF
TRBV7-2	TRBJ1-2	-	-	TGTGCCAGCAGCCTGTATGACCTATCTGGCTACACCTTC	CASSLYDLSGYTF
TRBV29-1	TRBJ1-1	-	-	TGCAGCGTTCTCCGGGACACCAACACTGAAGCTTTCTTT	CSVLRDTNTEAFF
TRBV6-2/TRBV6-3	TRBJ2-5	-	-	TGTGCCAGCAGTCCGCGCCAGGGGCTGGAGACCCAGTACTTC	CASSPRQGLETQYF
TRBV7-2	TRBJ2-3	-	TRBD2	TGTGCCAGCAGCTCACAGCGGGGGGGCGGAGATACGCAGTATTTT	CASSSQRGGGDTQYF
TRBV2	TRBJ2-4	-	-	TGTGCCAGCAGTTCGGACAGCCAAGCCAAAAACATTCAGTACTTC	CASSSDSQAKNIQYF